This is a list of T cell receptor beta chains from one sample in a study of cytomegalovirus exposure and HLA in healthy donors. The method was immunoSEQ multiplex PCR; TCRdb's version includes in-frame clones alone and lacks a portion of them. The sample yields about 150,000 clones, about 86% seen once. The sequencing input was PBMCs. Every receptor here comes from a human donor in good health. Both conserved end residues are part of each CDR3.

J | V | CDR3
TRBJ1-1 | TRBV4-1 | CASSLEGLPEAFF
TRBJ2-7 | TRBV28 | CASSLWREGYEQYF
TRBJ2-2 | TRBV28 | CASSFIAPNANTGELFF
TRBJ1-5 | TRBV19 | CASRMDSNQPQHF
TRBJ1-2 | TRBV30 | CAWSVLRVGAKEGYTF
TRBJ2-2 | TRBV9 | CASSIIQEGVNTGELFF
TRBJ1-4 | TRBV5-5 | CASSYGTVLANEKLFF
TRBJ1-3 | TRBV6-1 | CASNRGGSRNTIYF
TRBJ2-3 | TRBV7-2 | CASSPVVPDTQYF
TRBJ2-3 | TRBV7-2 | CASSLALLSDTQYF
TRBJ2-7 | TRBV28 | CASSPLGQGVDEQYF